The 18 T cell receptor beta chains below all came from one sample that was sequenced in a study of spatial heterogeneity in lung cancer (dated by TCRdb to the late 2010s). Library preparation used 5' RACE. TCRdb records NextSeq 500 as the sequencer. Clones were called with MiXCR by TCRdb after fastp trimmed the public reads at Q25, and only in-frame beta chains were retained. Here each entry gathers all rows of one CDR3 protein and keeps the most common genes and DNA. The sample has 20,000 to 25,000 distinct CDR3 sequences on record, 4.6% of them singletons. The top ten constitute 7% to 8.5% of the sample. The sample's time point, from its label and the paper: sample taken at primary tumor resection. TCR sequencing used whole RNA extracted from tumor and nontumor lung tissue, or from cryopreserved PBMC samples, without cell sorting. This sample comprised PBMCs, obtained at surgery. These receptors all come from a male donor with early-stage non-small cell lung cancer.

This clonotype occurred once. This chain links TRBV2 with TRBJ2-5, with TRBD2 as a possible D gene (5 bases). V lost 11 bases, J lost 9 bases, and 22 bases lay in between. The CDR3 totals 13 residues. CDR1 is SNHLY, CDR2 FYNNEI, per germline. In DNA form, the CDR3 reads TGTGCCTGCTCCGGTGGGGAGCTTACGGCCCAGTACTTC. Its translation: CACSGGELTAQYF.

Ten or more counts support this clonotype. The rearrangement uses TRBV12-5 and TRBJ1-3; D is unresolved. The germline gives CDR1 LGHNT, CDR2 FRNRAP. The CDR3 covers 14 residues. Trimming cost V 0 bases and J 3 bases, with 6 bases left between them. CDR3 nucleotide sequence: TGTGCTAGTGGTTTGGTTTCGAATGGAAACACCATATATTTT. It specifies CASGLVSNGNTIYF.

This clonotype is classed as medium-sized. The chain links TRBV28 to TRBJ2-7; 7 nucleotides agree with TRBD2. V lost 3 bases to trimming and J lost 2 bases; unmatched junction nucleotides: 4. The germline V gene encodes CDR1 MDHEN and CDR2 SYDVKM. This CDR3 region has 14 residues. DNA of the CDR3: TGTGCCAGCAGTTTGGGGACTACCACCTACGAGCAGTACTTC. Encoded protein: CASSLGTTTYEQYF.

In its sample, this clonotype ranks as medium-sized (0.01 to 0.1%). The chain employs TRBV28 and TRBJ2-5; 7 positions match TRBD1. Germline V gene data show CDR1 as MDHEN and CDR2 as SYDVKM. The CDR3 is 14 residues long. V was clipped by 7 bases and J by 1 base; unmatched bases: 6. The DNA of the CDR3 is TGTGCCAGCACCCCAGGGGGACCCCAAGAGACCCAGTACTTC. It specifies CASTPGGPQETQYF.

This clonotype has at least ten counts. The chain couples TRBV5-1 to TRBJ1-2; tentative D call: TRBD1 (6 bases). The CDR3 loop spans 14 amino acids. The V gene's germline CDR1 is SGHRS and CDR2 YFSETQ. Deletions cut 1 base from V and 6 bases from J, with 13 bases between. The CDR3 loop is CASSLTGREDGYTF. DNA for the CDR3: TGCGCCAGCAGCTTGACAGGGCGCGAGGATGGCTACACCTTC.

This clonotype was observed at least ten times. The chain carries TRBV7-2 and TRBJ2-2; possibly TRBD2 for D (6 bases). Germline V lookup: CDR1 SGHTA, CDR2 FQGNSA. The CDR3 loop spans 17 amino acids. Trimming stripped 3 bases from V and 1 base from J, with 15 bases between. The CDR3 coding sequence is TGTGCCAGCAGCTTCCACGGGGGAGCGATGAACACCGGGGAGCTGTTTTTT. Protein product: CASSFHGGAMNTGELFF. The full variable domain, with the rest looked up from reference TRBV7-2 and TRBJ2-2, is GAGVSQSPSNKVTEKGKDVELRCDPISGHTALYWYRQSLGQGLEFLIYFQGNSAPDKSGLPSDRFSAERTGGSVSTLTIQRTQQEDSAVYLCASSFHGGAMNTGELFFGEGSRLTVL.

This clonotype was observed many times. The V and J genes are TRBV7-8 and TRBJ1-1; D remains unclear. V lost 4 bases and J 0 bases, leaving 9 bases between the germline ends. Germline V gene lookup returns CDR1 SGHVS and CDR2 FQNEAQ. CDR3 size: 14 residues. CDR3 amino acids: CASSYRRMNTEAFF. CDR3 in DNA: TGTGCCAGCAGCTACCGACGGATGAACACTGAAGCTTTCTTT.

The sample holds many counts of this clonotype. V usage is TRBV5-1 and J usage is TRBJ2-1; TRBD2 agrees at 9 bases. V was pared by 0 bases and J by 9 bases, with 13 bases of the junction left unmatched. The CDR3 has 17 residues. The germline gives CDR1 SGHRS, CDR2 YFSETQ. CDR3 region: CASSLVPVTSGGSEQFF. Here the CDR3 DNA reads TGCGCCAGCAGCTTGGTACCTGTGACTAGCGGAGGGAGTGAGCAGTTCTTC.

This chain links TRBV11-2 with TRBJ2-2, with D possibly matching TRBD1 (6 bases). CDR3 length: 14 residues. Germline V gene data show CDR1 as SGHAT and CDR2 as FQNNGV. The V end lost 5 bases, the J end lost 6 bases, and 13 bases lay between the germline ends. The CDR3 nucleotides read TGTGCCAGCAGCCCACAGGGAGTTCCCGGGGAGCTGTTTTTT. Translated, it gives CASSPQGVPGELFF.

This clonotype occurred many times. The V and J genes are TRBV12-3 or TRBV12-4 and TRBJ1-4; 8 nucleotides agree with TRBD1. The trim removed 6 bases at V and 7 bases at J, leaving 7 bases unmatched. CDR3 size: 14 residues. The CDR3 coding sequence is TGTGCCAGCAGGACGACAGGGGCCGGTGAAAAACTGTTTTTT. This translates into CASRTTGAGEKLFF.

This clonotype was recorded a few times. The chain couples TRBV30 to TRBJ1-6; TRBD1 agrees at 9 bases. J lost 10 bases, V lost 4 bases, and 14 bases had no gene match. The CDR3 contains 16 residues. Per germline, CDR1 GTSNPN and CDR2 SVGIG (reference sequence). The CDR3 sequence: CAWTLTGGKVGSPLHF. The CDR3 DNA reads TGTGCCTGGACCTTGACAGGGGGAAAAGTCGGATCACCCCTCCACTTT.

This clonotype appeared a few times. CDR3 nucleotides: TGTGCCAGCAGCCCCTCGCGGGGTAGCACAGATACGCAGTATTTT. This gives the protein CASSPSRGSTDTQYF. The chain uses TRBV2 and TRBJ2-3, with D perhaps TRBD2 (6 bases). Per germline, CDR1 SNHLY and CDR2 FYNNEI. V lost 6 bases and J 0 bases, leaving 13 bases between the germline ends. There are 15 residues in the CDR3.

This clonotype was seen at least ten times. CDR3 protein: CASSRSQGYEQYF. The DNA of the CDR3 is TGTGCCAGCTCCCGCTCTCAGGGCTACGAGCAGTACTTC. The chain couples TRBV6-2 or TRBV6-3 to TRBJ2-7, with D tentatively TRBD1 (5 bases). The CDR3 runs to 13 residues. The ends were cut back, 8 bases at V and 3 bases at J, with 14 bases in the middle. CDR1 and CDR2 (germline): MNHEY, SVGEGT.

The V and J genes are TRBV18 and TRBJ2-1, with a tentative D call TRBD2 (6 bases). Germline-derived CDR1 and CDR2 are KGHSH and LQKENI. The CDR3 spans 15 residues. The ends were cut back, 3 bases at V and 6 bases at J, with 15 bases in the middle. CDR3 coding DNA: TGTGCCAGCTCACCCGGGCTAGCGAGCCTCAATGAGCAGTTCTTC. As protein: CASSPGLASLNEQFF.

J is TRBJ1-4 and V is TRBV5-1; tentative D call: TRBD1 (5 bases). CDR1 and CDR2 from the germline V gene are SGHRS and YFSETQ. V shed 4 bases and J shed 8 bases, with 15 bases lying between them. This CDR3 spans 14 amino acids. The chain's CDR3 is CASSQGRGGEKLFF. The DNA of the CDR3 is TGCGCCAGCAGCCAGGGTCGTGGAGGAGAAAAACTGTTTTTT.

Many counts were recorded for this clonotype. The chain links TRBV13 to TRBJ2-5, with D possibly TRBD1 on 6 matching bases. Trimming stripped 8 bases from V and 5 bases from J, with 18 bases between. Germline-derived CDR1 and CDR2 are PRHDT and FYEKMQ (reference sequence). This CDR3 has 14 residues. The CDR3 sequence is CASHEAGAGETQYF. The CDR3 bases are TGTGCCAGCCACGAGGCAGGGGCAGGGGAGACCCAGTACTTC.

In this sample, this clonotype turned up many times. The rearrangement joins TRBV7-9 to TRBJ1-4; D not certain. The CDR3 covers 18 residues. V lost 3 bases, J lost 3 bases, and 20 bases lay in between. In germline, CDR1 is SEHNR, CDR2 FQNEAQ (reference sequence). The CDR3 spells CASSLTALLKQANEKLFF. Written as DNA, the CDR3 is TGTGCCAGCAGCTTGACCGCACTCCTCAAACAAGCTAATGAAAAACTGTTTTTT.

This clonotype was detected only a few times. The V call is TRBV7-9, the J call TRBJ1-3, with a possible D match to TRBD1 (5 bases). Deletions cut 3 bases from V and 4 bases from J, with 10 bases between. Germline values: CDR1 SEHNR, CDR2 FQNEAQ (reference sequence). The CDR3 consists of 14 residues. CDR3 amino acids: CASSFAGTGNTIYF. CDR3 bases: TGTGCCAGCAGCTTTGCAGGGACCGGAAACACCATATATTTT.